This T cell receptor (beta chain) was captured in a study of blood T cell repertoires in COVID-19. As for the study in general: The United States, Italy and Spain were the sources of the acute and convalescent COVID-19 samples.

The germline V and J ends were trimmed by 3 bases and 4 bases, with 8 bases remaining between them. Germline assignment: CDR1 SGHDT and CDR2 YYEEEE. There are 12 residues in the CDR3. Original handling: From reference gene primer amplification, estimates of nucleated cell counts were derived. Sequencing used immunoSEQ multiplex PCR; TCRdb keeps in-frame clones, though not all of them. V, J and clone size were drawn from that table, and D and trimming were deduced from the DNA. The data contain 100,000 to 150,000 clones, roughly 88% of them seen just once; the ten biggest clones take up about 5.4%. The receptor comes from a human donor in a cohort sampled during active COVID-19. The V and J genes are TRBV5-6 and TRBJ2-7, with D unclear. Sequenced input: peripheral blood. CDR3 region: CASSWSQYEQYF. The CDR3 DNA is TGTGCCAGCAGCTGGAGCCAGTACGAGCAGTACTTC.